The 31 T cell receptor beta chains given below trace back to one sample, sequenced in a study of T-cell memory formation after mild COVID-19. MiXCR was run by TCRdb on the 5' RACE reads, yielding one entry per CDR3 protein. The table records 400,000 to 500,000 distinct CDR3 sequences, 20% to 25% of them present only once. Material: PBMCs or a T cell subset sorted from them (not recorded which). These receptors were taken from an adult woman who had mild COVID-19 (a few samples of this study predate the infection). Cell type and time point are not known.

The V gene is TRBV3-1, the J gene TRBJ2-1; D is perhaps TRBD2 (6 bases). V gave up 4 bases and J gave up 0 bases, with 19 bases separating them. CDR1 and CDR2 from the germline V gene are LGHDT and YNNKEL (reference sequence). The CDR3 extends over 18 amino acids. The CDR3: CASSPRPGTGSSYNEQFF. Written as DNA, the CDR3 is TGTGCCAGCAGCCCTCGACCCGGGACTGGGAGCTCCTACAATGAGCAGTTCTTC.

This clonotype was seen ten or more times. This chain links TRBV11-1 with TRBJ1-1; D remains unclear. Germline V gene lookup returns CDR1 SGHAT and CDR2 FQDESV (reference sequence). Deletions cut 3 bases from V and 0 bases from J, with 8 bases between. The CDR3 length is 14 residues. The chain's CDR3 is CASSLGPMNTEAFF. The CDR3 region has the DNA TGTGCCAGCAGCTTGGGCCCGATGAACACTGAAGCTTTCTTT.

The V and J genes are TRBV11-2 and TRBJ2-3; D call uncertain. Germline CDR1 SGHAT, CDR2 FQNNGV. This CDR3 has 13 residues. Trimming took off 1 base at V and 5 bases at J, with 7 bases between the two ends. The DNA for the CDR3 is TGTGCCAGCAGCTTAGGGGTCCAAGATACGCAGTATTTT. Translated: CASSLGVQDTQYF.

This chain joins TRBV3-1 and TRBJ1-2; a weak D match, TRBD1 (5 bases). Germline V gives CDR1 LGHDT, CDR2 YNNKEL (reference sequence). V lost 8 bases, J lost 5 bases, and 12 bases lay in between. The CDR3 loop spans 12 amino acids. The CDR3, as DNA: TGTGCCAGCGGGCAGGGAAAATATGGCTACACCTTC. Translated, it gives CASGQGKYGYTF.

This chain joins TRBV9 and TRBJ1-5; 11 positions agree with TRBD1. The CDR3 has 15 amino acids. V trimming: 2 bases; J trimming: 6 bases; junction bases outside the gene matches: 4. Germline CDR1 and CDR2: SGDLS and YYNGEE. CDR3 residues: CASSVGQGAGQPQHF. The CDR3 DNA is TGTGCCAGCAGCGTCGGACAGGGGGCTGGTCAGCCCCAGCATTTT. The full variable domain, completed using reference TRBV9 and TRBJ1-5, is DSGVTQTPKHLITATGQRVTLRCSPRSGDLSVYWYQQSLDQGLQFLIQYYNGEERAKGNILERFSAQQFPDLHSELNLSSLELGDSALYFCASSVGQGAGQPQHFGDGTRLSIL.

This clonotype came up a few times. The chain couples TRBV6-5 to TRBJ2-7; D is unclear. This CDR3 spans 12 amino acids. CDR1 and CDR2 (germline): MNHEY, SVGAGI. Trimming shortened V by 4 bases and J by 5 bases, and 9 bases separated the two germline ends. CDR3 DNA sequence: TGTGCCAGCAGTTCCCGCCGGCACGAGCAGTACTTC. It encodes CASSSRRHEQYF.

This clonotype came up a few times. The V gene is TRBV5-6, the J gene TRBJ1-5; D uncertain. CDR1 and CDR2 from the germline V gene are SGHDT and YYEEEE. This CDR3 has 14 amino acids. V dropped 0 bases and J dropped 4 bases, with 8 bases sitting between them. CDR3 amino acids: CASSLAAKNQPQHF. CDR3 sequence (DNA): TGTGCCAGCAGCTTGGCAGCAAAGAATCAGCCCCAGCATTTT.

J is TRBJ2-7 and V is TRBV20-1; a possible D gene is TRBD1 (5 bases). The V and J ends lost 1 base and 5 bases respectively, with 6 bases between them. This CDR3 region has 11 residues. Germline CDR1 is DFQATT and CDR2 is SNEGSKA (reference sequence). For the CDR3, the DNA is TGCAGTGCTAGAGGGGGCGACGAGCAGTACTTC. Protein product: CSARGGDEQYF.

A few counts support this clonotype. This rearrangement joins TRBV4-2 to TRBJ1-1; D call uncertain. Looked up from germline, CDR1 is LGHNA and CDR2 is YNFKEQ. This CDR3 is 14 amino acids long. Trimming left V 0 bases short and J 1 base short, with 6 bases between. Here the CDR3 reads CASSQDQANTEAFF. Written as DNA, the CDR3 is TGTGCCAGCAGCCAAGATCAGGCGAACACTGAAGCTTTCTTT.

The rearrangement uses TRBV5-1 and TRBJ1-6, with a tentative D call TRBD1 (5 bases). Trimming removed 0 bases from V and 7 bases from J, with 11 bases in between. The germline V gene has CDR1 SGHRS and CDR2 YFSETQ. The CDR3 length is 15 residues. CDR3 in DNA: TGCGCCAGCAGCTTGGAAGTGGGGACGAATTCACCCCTCCACTTT. Translating gives CASSLEVGTNSPLHF.

The chain employs TRBV7-9 and TRBJ2-5, with D perhaps matching TRBD2 (5 bases). The V gene lost 5 bases and the J gene lost 1 base, with 14 bases spanning the gap. This CDR3 contains 15 residues. The germline V gene has CDR1 SEHNR and CDR2 FQNEAQ (reference sequence). CDR3 region: CASSPRGSGQETQYF. The DNA of the CDR3 is TGTGCCAGCAGCCCCCGGGGAAGCGGCCAAGAGACCCAGTACTTC. Full variable domain (outside the CDR3, taken from reference TRBV7-9 and TRBJ2-5): DTGVSQNPRHKITKRGQNVTFRCDPISEHNRLYWYRQTLGQGPEFLTYFQNEAQLEKSRLLSDRFSAERPKGSFSTLEIQRTEQGDSAMYLCASSPRGSGQETQYFGPGTRLLVL.

This rearrangement joins TRBV5-1 to TRBJ2-7; TRBD1 or TRBD2 may be the D gene (5 bases each). V lost 0 bases to trimming and J lost 5 bases, with 12 bases between them. CDR3 length equals 14 residues. The germline CDR1 and CDR2 sequences are SGHRS and YFSETQ. The CDR3 DNA is TGCGCCAGCAGCTTGGGGGGGTCCCCCCACGAGCAGTACTTC. Encoded protein: CASSLGGSPHEQYF. The full variable domain, in which reference TRBV5-1 and TRBJ2-7 provide the parts outside the CDR3, is KAGVTQTPRYLIKTRGQQVTLSCSPISGHRSVSWYQQTPGQGLQFLFEYFSETQRNKGNFPGRFSGRQFSNSRSEMNVSTLELGDSALYLCASSLGGSPHEQYFGPGTRLTVT.

V usage is TRBV4-1 and J usage is TRBJ2-7; D unclear. This CDR3 comprises 16 residues. The V gene lost 3 bases and the J gene lost 2 bases, with 17 bases spanning the gap. Germline CDR1 is MGHRA and CDR2 is YSYEKL. CDR3 protein: CASSQMAAGPTYEQYF. The CDR3 coding sequence is TGCGCCAGCAGCCAGATGGCGGCTGGGCCGACCTACGAGCAGTACTTC.

The DNA of the CDR3 is TGTGCCATCAGCGTTGACACGCTTGAAGCTTTCTTT. Protein product: CAISVDTLEAFF. This chain links TRBV10-3 with TRBJ1-1; D is undetermined. The CDR3 has 12 amino acids. V was pared by 6 bases and J by 7 bases, with 12 bases between. The germline gives CDR1 ENHRY, CDR2 SYGVKD.

The CDR3 region has the DNA TGTGCCAGCAGCCAAGTCCCCACCGGGGAGCTGTTTTTT. Its protein is CASSQVPTGELFF. The rearrangement links TRBV3-1 to TRBJ2-2, with D unresolved. This CDR3 is built from 13 residues. V gave up 1 base and J gave up 4 bases, with 4 bases separating them. The germline V gene has CDR1 LGHDT and CDR2 YNNKEL (reference sequence).

The J gene is TRBJ2-5, the V gene TRBV7-2, with D maybe TRBD2 (6 bases). There are 15 residues in the CDR3. V was pared by 2 bases and J by 4 bases, with 14 bases between. The V gene's germline CDR1 is SGHTA and CDR2 FQGNSA. CDR3 amino acids: CASSLSPAGLETQYF. The CDR3 DNA is TGTGCCAGCAGCTTATCTCCTGCGGGGCTAGAGACCCAGTACTTC.

This clonotype was seen repeatedly, ten times or more. The chain recombines TRBV20-1 with TRBJ1-1; D not certain. Trimming shortened V by 5 bases and J by 0 bases, and 10 bases separated the two germline ends. Looked up from germline, CDR1 is DFQATT and CDR2 is SNEGSKA (reference sequence). The CDR3 consists of 13 residues. The DNA for the CDR3 is TGCAGTGCTCCAAAGGGCCTGAACACTGAAGCTTTCTTT. Its translation: CSAPKGLNTEAFF.

Here the CDR3 reads CASSEGLVYEQYF. Written as DNA, the CDR3 is TGTGCCAGTAGTGAGGGGCTAGTCTACGAGCAGTACTTC. This chain uses TRBV19 with TRBJ2-7, with D possibly being TRBD1 or TRBD2 (5 bases each). There are 13 residues in the CDR3. Looked up from germline, CDR1 is LNHDA and CDR2 is SQIVND (reference sequence). Trimming left V 5 bases short and J 3 bases short, with 11 bases between.

This rearrangement joins TRBV3-1 to TRBJ1-1; D might be TRBD1 (5 bases). The CDR3 totals 17 residues. Trimming took 4 bases from V and 1 from J, leaving 19 bases between them. From germline, CDR1 is LGHDT and CDR2 YNNKEL (reference sequence). CDR3 nucleotide sequence: TGTGCCAGCAGCCCCCTGACCCAGAGGGGAACGAACACTGAAGCTTTCTTT. It specifies CASSPLTQRGTNTEAFF.

This clonotype showed up just a few times. This rearrangement joins TRBV27 to TRBJ2-5; 11 positions match TRBD2. CDR3 length: 14 residues. V trimming: 6 bases; J trimming: 7 bases; junction bases outside the gene matches: 7. Germline V gene data show CDR1 as MNHEY and CDR2 as SMNVEV (reference sequence). In DNA, the CDR3 is TGTGCCAGCAGCGGACTAGCGGGTTATGGGACCCAGTACTTC. Encoded protein: CASSGLAGYGTQYF.

This clonotype was seen a handful of times. The chain's CDR3 is CASSPTDAAYEQYF. DNA for the CDR3: TGTGCCAGCAGTCCAACCGACGCTGCCTACGAGCAGTACTTC. J is TRBJ2-7 and V is TRBV27; D is unclear. V gave up 5 bases and J gave up 2 bases, with 13 bases separating them. The CDR3 has 14 amino acids. CDR1 is MNHEY, CDR2 SMNVEV, per germline (reference sequence).

The chain joins TRBV7-3 to TRBJ2-7; 11 nucleotides match TRBD1. The germline CDR1 and CDR2 sequences are SGHTA and FQGTGA. With V trimmed by 8 bases and J by 2 bases, 5 bases remained unmatched. The CDR3 has 14 residues. This CDR3 is CASARGQGAYEQYF. The DNA of the CDR3 is TGTGCCAGCGCACGGGGACAGGGGGCCTACGAGCAGTACTTC.

A few counts support this clonotype. The gene calls are TRBV7-8 and TRBJ2-1; 7 nucleotides match TRBD2. The germline CDR1 and CDR2 sequences are SGHVS and FQNEAQ. This CDR3 region has 15 residues. J gave up 6 bases and V 0 bases, and 5 bases lay outside the gene matches. This CDR3 is CASSLASGGGNEQFF. CDR3 nucleotides: TGTGCCAGCAGCTTAGCGTCGGGGGGTGGCAATGAGCAGTTCTTC.

This clonotype has only a few counts. The rearrangement uses TRBV29-1 and TRBJ2-3; 7 positions match TRBD2. Germline V gives CDR1 SQVTM, CDR2 ANQGSEA. V was pared by 5 bases and J by 4 bases, with 12 bases of the junction left unmatched. This CDR3 comprises 15 residues. The chain's CDR3 is CSVTPGLHNSDTQYF. The CDR3, as DNA: TGCAGCGTTACACCGGGACTACATAACTCAGATACGCAGTATTTT.

The V call is TRBV7-2, the J call TRBJ2-2; D possibly corresponds to TRBD1 (6 bases). CDR1 and CDR2 (germline): SGHTA, FQGNSA. CDR3 length equals 15 residues. Trimming stripped 4 bases from V and 1 base from J, with 10 bases between. CDR3 region: CASSYDRLNTGELFF. In DNA form, the CDR3 reads TGTGCCAGCAGCTACGACAGGTTGAACACCGGGGAGCTGTTTTTT.

The chain combines TRBV5-1 with TRBJ1-1; D gene unclear. The CDR3 has 16 amino acids. CDR1 and CDR2 (germline): SGHRS, YFSETQ. V was trimmed by 5 bases and J by 4 bases, leaving 21 bases between them. The CDR3 nucleotides read TGCGCCAGCAGTCCGAGGGAATCAGGCCCCGGCACTGAAGCTTTCTTT. This translates into CASSPRESGPGTEAFF.

V and J are TRBV4-1 and TRBJ2-2; 8 bases are shared with TRBD2. The CDR3 consists of 18 residues. Trimming at V came to 3 bases and at J to 5 bases, leaving 14 bases not matched to a gene. Per the germline V gene, CDR1 is MGHRA and CDR2 is YSYEKL. The CDR3 spells CASSQGAVGRGVTGELFF. The CDR3 DNA follows: TGCGCCAGCAGCCAGGGAGCCGTGGGGCGGGGGGTGACCGGGGAGCTGTTTTTT.

In this sample, this clonotype turned up a few times. Compared with germline, one end of the junction differs, possibly owing to a read error. Written as DNA, the CDR3 is TGTGCTAGCAGCCTGAGCGGGAGCGGCACCGGGGAGCTGTTTTTT. Translated: CASSLSGSGTGELFF. The chain has TRBV7-7 and TRBJ2-2, with TRBD2 identical over 8 bases. Germline assignment: CDR1 SSHAT and CDR2 FNYEAQ (reference sequence). There are 15 residues in the CDR3. Full variable domain (outside the CDR3, taken from reference TRBV7-7 and TRBJ2-2): GAGVSQSPRYKVTKRGQDVTLRCDPISSHATLYWYQQALGQGPEFLTYFNYEAQPDKSGLPSDRFSAERPEGSISTLTIQRTEQRDSAMYRCASSLSGSGTGELFFGEGSRLTVL.

This clonotype was counted only a few times. This chain connects TRBV5-1 to TRBJ2-1, with 8 positions matching TRBD1. The CDR3 spans 17 residues. Germline V gives CDR1 SGHRS, CDR2 YFSETQ. Trimming cost V 4 bases and J 1 base; bases outside gene matches: 10. The CDR3 DNA follows: TGCGCCAGCAGCCCAGATAAAGGACAGGGATCCTACAATGAGCAGTTCTTC. Translated: CASSPDKGQGSYNEQFF.

This chain's CDR3 is CASSGGRDYEQYF. The CDR3 coding sequence is TGTGCCAGTAGCGGCGGGAGGGACTACGAGCAGTACTTC. The chain is built from TRBV19 and TRBJ2-7, with 9 bases identical to TRBD2. The V gene's germline CDR1 is LNHDA and CDR2 SQIVND (reference sequence). After removal of 6 bases from V and 3 bases from J, the junction contained 3 bases not matched to a gene. The CDR3 consists of 13 residues.

The chain couples TRBV18 to TRBJ1-1; no firm D call. There are 13 residues in the CDR3. V was cut by 4 bases and J by 7 bases, with 13 bases left in between. From germline, CDR1 is KGHSH and CDR2 LQKENI. CDR3 in amino acids: CASSQPGAHEAFF. The CDR3 DNA follows: TGTGCCAGCTCACAACCGGGCGCCCATGAAGCTTTCTTT.